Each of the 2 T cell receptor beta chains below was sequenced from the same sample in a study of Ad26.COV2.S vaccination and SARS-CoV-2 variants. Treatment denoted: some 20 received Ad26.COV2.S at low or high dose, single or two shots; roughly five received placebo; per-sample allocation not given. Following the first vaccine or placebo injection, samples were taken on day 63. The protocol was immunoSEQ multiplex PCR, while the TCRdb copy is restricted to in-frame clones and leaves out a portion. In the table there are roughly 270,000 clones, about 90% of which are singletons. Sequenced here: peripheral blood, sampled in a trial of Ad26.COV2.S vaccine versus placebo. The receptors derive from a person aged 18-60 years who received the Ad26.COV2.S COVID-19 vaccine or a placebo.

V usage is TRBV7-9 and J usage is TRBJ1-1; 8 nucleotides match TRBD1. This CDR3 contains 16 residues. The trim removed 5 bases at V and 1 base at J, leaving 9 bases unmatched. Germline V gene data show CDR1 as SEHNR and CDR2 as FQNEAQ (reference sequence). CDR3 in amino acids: CASSPRTGRRNTEAFF. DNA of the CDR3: TGTGCCAGCAGCCCCCGGACAGGGCGTAGGAACACTGAAGCTTTCTTT.

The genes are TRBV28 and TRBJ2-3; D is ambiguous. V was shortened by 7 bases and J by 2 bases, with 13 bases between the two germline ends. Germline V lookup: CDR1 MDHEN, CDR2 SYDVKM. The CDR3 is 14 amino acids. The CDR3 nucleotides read TGTGCCAGCACTCCTTCGGGCTCCACAGATACGCAGTATTTT. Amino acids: CASTPSGSTDTQYF.